This T cell receptor beta chain was captured by sequencing in a study of cytomegalovirus exposure and HLA in healthy donors. Some clones are missing from TCRdb's copy, which holds only in-frame ones; the method was immunoSEQ multiplex PCR. The sample has roughly 250,000 clones, approximately 87% seen once; the top ten hold 2.6%. Study-wide results and caveats: The study put 150 to 200 TCR beta chains on its list as cytomegalovirus-associated. Reportedly, diagnosis of cytomegalovirus status by the classifier showed high specificity and sensitivity.

Concerning this clone: The antigen remains unidentified.

This CDR3 has 15 amino acids. The germline gives CDR1 MNHNY, CDR2 SVGAGI (reference sequence). With 4 bases clipped from V and 1 base from J, the junction kept 5 bases outside the gene matches. The source is a man aged 18 to 29 in good health and CMV-seronegative. This sequence joins TRBV6-6 and TRBJ2-7; 9 bases match TRBD1. The sequencing input was PBMCs. For the CDR3, the DNA is TGTGCCAGCAGTTTAGCCGGGACAGGGTCCTACGAGCAGTACTTC. Translation: CASSLAGTGSYEQYF.